The next 22 T cell receptor beta chains were all read from a single sample in a study of T cells after yellow fever vaccination (dated by TCRdb to the late 2010s). Library preparation used 5' RACE. The run used an Illumina HiSeq 2500. TCRdb trimmed the raw reads at Q25, called clones with MiXCR and kept productive beta chains. Entries that share a CDR3 protein sequence are merged under the most common genes and DNA. For this sample the table gives under 600,000 distinct CDR3 sequences, of which less than 15% were detected only once. Of the sample, 11% to 15% falls within the top ten clones. This sample's treatment or condition label indicates: live attenuated yellow fever vaccine strain. Sample: PBMCs, taken on the day of the yellow fever booster vaccination. Receptor source: a man aged 25-45 years who received the YFV17D yellow fever vaccine.

This clonotype turned up a few times. The V gene is TRBV24-1, the J gene TRBJ2-7; D uncertain. The CDR3 spans 14 residues. CDR1 and CDR2 from the germline V gene are KGHDR and SFDVKD. V lost 2 bases, J lost 0 bases, and 7 bases lay in between. This chain's CDR3 is CATSDSANSYEQYF. CDR3 DNA sequence: TGTGCCACCAGTGATTCAGCTAACTCCTACGAGCAGTACTTC.

This clonotype has only a few counts. The chain is built from TRBV7-9 and TRBJ1-6; D is undetermined. The CDR3 covers 11 residues. The germline CDR1 and CDR2 sequences are SEHNR and FQNEAQ (reference sequence). V was clipped by 0 bases and J by 9 bases, with 0 bases between them. Here the CDR3 DNA reads TGTGCCAGCAGCTTAGCTTCACCCCTCCACTTT. Translation: CASSLASPLHF.

Only a few counts were recorded for this clonotype. This chain uses TRBV2 with TRBJ2-7; 8 bases line up with TRBD2. Germline V CDR1 and CDR2: SNHLY, FYNNEI. The CDR3 is 16 residues long. V shed 4 bases and J 5 bases; nucleotides not matched to a gene: 13. Here the CDR3 reads CASSGGVAGSGDEQYF. In DNA, the CDR3 is TGTGCCAGCAGTGGGGGCGTAGCGGGAAGTGGAGACGAGCAGTACTTC.

V gene TRBV12-3 or TRBV12-4 combines with J gene TRBJ1-5, with 7 bases fitting TRBD1. The J segment lost 8 bases and the V segment lost 6 bases, leaving 4 bases of the junction unmatched. This CDR3 has 12 amino acids. CDR3 nucleotide sequence: TGTGCCAGCAGCCTACAGGGGAAGCCCCAGCATTTT. Protein product: CASSLQGKPQHF.

This clonotype came up a few times. This rearrangement joins TRBV9 to TRBJ2-3; TRBD1 matches at 7 bases. Germline trimming cut 3 bases from V and 2 bases from J; bases unmatched to any gene: 6. Per germline, CDR1 SGDLS and CDR2 YYNGEE. CDR3 length: 15 residues. The CDR3 spells CASSAKDRTTDTQYF. The CDR3 DNA sequence: TGTGCCAGCAGCGCGAAGGACAGGACCACAGATACGCAGTATTTT.

This clonotype has a handful of counts. The chain uses TRBV18 and TRBJ2-2, with D unresolved. There are 13 residues in the CDR3. V lost 4 bases and J lost 3, with 6 bases in between. Per germline, CDR1 KGHSH and CDR2 LQKENI. The CDR3 loop reads CASSQSDTGELFF. CDR3 coding DNA: TGTGCCAGCTCACAGTCGGACACCGGGGAGCTGTTTTTT.

This clonotype showed up just a few times. The rearrangement links TRBV4-2 to TRBJ1-3, with 10 bases identical to TRBD1. The junction had 10 bases not matched to a gene; V was cut back by 6 bases and J by 2 bases. Germline lookup yields CDR1 LGHNA and CDR2 YNFKEQ. The CDR3 spans 17 residues. CDR3 DNA: TGTGCCAGCAGTCGGACAGGGGGAATCTTAGCTGGAAACACCATATATTTT. Residues: CASSRTGGILAGNTIYF.

V usage is TRBV4-2 and J usage is TRBJ2-3; D may be TRBD2 (5 bases). There are 15 residues in the CDR3. The V gene's germline CDR1 is LGHNA and CDR2 YNFKEQ. Trimming shortened V by 0 bases and J by 6 bases, and 13 bases separated the two germline ends. The CDR3 here is CASSQDSRGWDTQYF. CDR3 coding DNA: TGTGCCAGCAGCCAAGATTCACGGGGTTGGGATACGCAGTATTTT.

This clonotype turned up a few times. The rearrangement links TRBV6-5 to TRBJ2-3; D is uncertain. The germline gives CDR1 MNHEY, CDR2 SVGAGI. Trimming stripped 3 bases from V and 8 bases from J, with 6 bases between. This CDR3 spans 11 amino acids. The CDR3 sequence is CASSYSGTQYF. The CDR3 nucleotides read TGTGCCAGCAGTTATTCGGGTACGCAGTATTTT.

This sequence joins TRBV6-2 or TRBV6-3 and TRBJ2-7, with TRBD2 matching over 13 bases. V lost 2 bases, J lost 3 bases, and 4 bases stayed unmatched. Looked up from germline, CDR1 is MNHEY and CDR2 is SVGEGT. The CDR3 extends over 16 amino acids. CDR3 sequence (DNA): TGTGCCAGCAGTTACGCGGGACTAGCGGGAATCTACGAGCAGTACTTC. Translating gives CASSYAGLAGIYEQYF.

This clonotype was seen only a few times. V gene TRBV4-2 combines with J gene TRBJ2-5, with TRBD2 matching 8 bases. The germline gives CDR1 LGHNA, CDR2 YNFKEQ. V lost 7 bases and J lost 3; bases outside the gene matches: 7. The CDR3 contains 14 residues. CDR3 DNA sequence: TGTGCCAGCAAGTACTCGGGACTAGAAGAGACCCAGTACTTC. This translates into CASKYSGLEETQYF.

The genes are TRBV4-3 and TRBJ2-5; D is possibly TRBD2 (6 bases). Per germline, CDR1 LGHNA and CDR2 YSLEER. This CDR3 is 17 amino acids long. V was shortened by 0 bases and J by 2 bases, with 16 bases between the two germline ends. CDR3 nucleotide sequence: TGCGCCAGCAGCCAAGAGAGGTCTAGTGGGGGGCAAGAGACCCAGTACTTC. It codes for CASSQERSSGGQETQYF.

The chain recombines TRBV7-9 with TRBJ2-5; no reliable D call. V lost 1 base and J lost 7, with 7 bases in between. CDR1 and CDR2 from the germline V gene are SEHNR and FQNEAQ (reference sequence). The length of the CDR3 is 12 residues. The CDR3 DNA reads as TGTGCCAGCAGCTTAGGGTACGGGACCCAGTACTTC. Encoded protein: CASSLGYGTQYF.

This rearrangement joins TRBV19 to TRBJ2-1; D is unresolved. Germline loops: CDR1 LNHDA, CDR2 SQIVND (reference sequence). The CDR3 has 15 amino acids. Trimming shortened V by 3 bases and J by 1 base, and 10 bases separated the two germline ends. The CDR3 DNA reads TGTGCCAGTAGTATCGGAGAATGGTCCTACAATGAGCAGTTCTTC. This translates into CASSIGEWSYNEQFF. Full variable domain (remainder filled in from reference TRBV19 and TRBJ2-1): DGGITQSPKYLFRKEGQNVTLSCEQNLNHDAMYWYRQDPGQGLRLIYYSQIVNDFQKGDIAEGYSVSREKKESFPLTVTSAQKNPTAFYLCASSIGEWSYNEQFFGPGTRLTVL.

The chain has TRBV4-2 and TRBJ2-5; 7 bases map to TRBD2. The CDR3 totals 16 residues. Germline loops: CDR1 LGHNA, CDR2 YNFKEQ. V dropped 0 bases and J dropped 2; count of bases not matched to a gene: 6. The CDR3 bases are TGTGCCAGCAGCCAAGATCCGGGAGGCGGACAAGAGACCCAGTACTTC. It is translated as CASSQDPGGGQETQYF.

This clonotype was seen only a few times. CDR3 in amino acids: CASSNDRVHEQYF. CDR3 coding DNA: TGTGCCAGCAGTAACGACAGGGTCCACGAGCAGTACTTC. This chain joins TRBV6-5 and TRBJ2-7, with 7 bases matching TRBD1. This CDR3 has 13 residues. The trim removed 5 bases at V and 5 bases at J, leaving 6 bases unmatched. The germline V gene has CDR1 MNHEY and CDR2 SVGAGI.

The table lists this clonotype with a few counts. This sequence joins TRBV20-1 and TRBJ2-5, with 8 bases that match TRBD2. The trim removed 0 bases at V and 5 bases at J, leaving 8 bases unmatched. The germline V gene encodes CDR1 DFQATT and CDR2 SNEGSKA (reference sequence). The CDR3 has 15 residues. Here the CDR3 DNA reads TGCAGTGCTAGAGATATGGCTAGCGGGTTGGAGACCCAGTACTTC. It yields the protein CSARDMASGLETQYF.

This clonotype showed up just a few times. V and J are TRBV19 and TRBJ2-1; 11 bases fit TRBD2. The germline V gene has CDR1 LNHDA and CDR2 SQIVND (reference sequence). V lost 2 bases to trimming and J lost 4 bases; unmatched junction nucleotides: 4. The CDR3 extends over 16 amino acids. DNA for the CDR3: TGTGCCAGTAGTATAATGTCTAGCGGGGGGTACAATGAGCAGTTCTTC. Translation: CASSIMSSGGYNEQFF.

The chain joins TRBV19 to TRBJ1-6; D perhaps matches TRBD1 (5 bases). Per germline, CDR1 LNHDA and CDR2 SQIVND (reference sequence). The CDR3 length is 15 residues. The V end lost 3 bases, the J end lost 8 bases, and 14 bases lay between the germline ends. The CDR3 nucleotides are TGTGCCAGTAGTATTACTGGGACCCGAGATTCACCCCTCCACTTT. Its translation is CASSITGTRDSPLHF.

This clonotype was observed a handful of times. The chain couples TRBV6-1 to TRBJ1-1; no reliable D call. Germline V gene lookup returns CDR1 MNHNS and CDR2 SASEGT. V was pared by 8 bases and J by 0 bases, with 13 bases between. The CDR3 extends over 14 amino acids. The CDR3 here is CASGTVGLNTEAFF. CDR3 DNA sequence: TGTGCCAGCGGTACGGTAGGGTTGAACACTGAAGCTTTCTTT.

This sequence joins TRBV28 and TRBJ2-1, with 7 bases fitting TRBD2. V shed 5 bases and J 3 bases; nucleotides not matched to a gene: 10. Germline values: CDR1 MDHEN, CDR2 SYDVKM. This CDR3 contains 16 residues. DNA of the CDR3: TGTGCCAGCAGTCCACACGCTAGCGGATACTACAATGAGCAGTTCTTC. Its translation is CASSPHASGYYNEQFF. Combining the CDR3 with reference TRBV28 and TRBJ2-1 gives the whole variable domain DVKVTQSSRYLVKRTGEKVFLECVQDMDHENMFWYRQDPGLGLRLIYFSYDVKMKEKGDIPEGYSVSREKKERFSLILESASTNQTSMYLCASSPHASGYYNEQFFGPGTRLTVL.

This clonotype was counted a few times. This chain joins TRBV4-2 and TRBJ2-7; D remains ambiguous. Germline V gives CDR1 LGHNA, CDR2 YNFKEQ. V was shortened by 0 bases and J by 2 bases, with 8 bases between the two germline ends. This CDR3 is built from 14 residues. CDR3 bases: TGTGCCAGCAGCCAAGACAGACGTACCTACGAGCAGTACTTC. Amino acid sequence: CASSQDRRTYEQYF.